A single sample gave rise to the 7 T cell receptor beta chains below, sequenced in a study of blood T cell repertoires in COVID-19. Using immunoSEQ multiplex PCR, the repertoire was profiled, and TCRdb retains in-frame clones only, with some absent. Among fewer than 130,000 clones listed, about three quarters were seen once. The sample taken for sequencing was peripheral blood. These TCRs come from a man aged 80 or over with acute or convalescent COVID-19.

This clone has just one count. V and J are TRBV18 and TRBJ1-2, with TRBD1 matching 9 bases. With 5 bases clipped from V and 5 bases from J, the junction kept 0 bases outside the gene matches. The V gene's germline CDR1 is KGHSH and CDR2 LQKENI. This CDR3 region has 12 residues. The CDR3 coding sequence is TGTGCCAGCTCAGGACAGGGGTATGGCTACACCTTC. It encodes CASSGQGYGYTF.

The J gene is TRBJ1-2, the V gene TRBV4-3, with a possible D match to TRBD1 (5 bases). Germline V gene data show CDR1 as LGHNA and CDR2 as YSLEER. Trimming pared 0 bases from V and 7 bases from J, leaving 21 bases between. This CDR3 is 17 amino acids long. The CDR3 DNA sequence: TGCGCCAGCAGCCAAGAGCGGGGCCGGCAGGGAATAGCTGGCTACACCTTC. Translation gives CASSQERGRQGIAGYTF.

This rearrangement joins TRBV28 to TRBJ1-1, with 9 bases matching TRBD1. Trimming took 7 bases from V and 7 from J; bases not matched to a gene: 10. The CDR3 extends over 14 amino acids. Germline CDR1 reads MDHEN; CDR2 reads SYDVKM. This chain's CDR3 is CASNMPPGQGEAFF. DNA for the CDR3: TGTGCCAGCAACATGCCCCCGGGACAGGGTGAAGCTTTCTTT.

This rearrangement joins TRBV7-9 to TRBJ2-1, with D unresolved. The CDR3 covers 14 residues. V lost 1 base and J 6 bases, leaving 10 bases between the germline ends. From germline, CDR1 is SEHNR and CDR2 FQNEAQ (reference sequence). The CDR3 nucleotides are TGTGCCAGCAGCTTAGATTCTTCAGTCAATGAGCAGTTCTTC. It translates to CASSLDSSVNEQFF.

This chain links TRBV7-9 with TRBJ1-3; D unresolved. The V and J ends lost 2 bases and 0 bases respectively, with 5 bases between them. The CDR3 totals 14 residues. From germline, CDR1 is SEHNR and CDR2 FQNEAQ (reference sequence). CDR3 protein: CASSLSISGNTIYF. The CDR3 DNA sequence: TGTGCCAGCAGCTTATCAATCTCTGGAAACACCATATATTTT.

The chain has TRBV6-5 and TRBJ1-3, with D possibly being TRBD1 (6 bases). V was shortened by 5 bases and J by 7 bases, with 12 bases between the two germline ends. The CDR3 contains 13 residues. Per the germline V gene, CDR1 is MNHEY and CDR2 is SVGAGI. This chain's CDR3 is CASSTTGTNTIYF. For the CDR3, the DNA is TGTGCCAGCAGTACCACAGGGACGAACACCATATATTTT.

The chain employs TRBV19 and TRBJ2-1; TRBD2 might be the D (5 bases). The V gene lost 3 bases and the J gene lost 0 bases, with 6 bases spanning the gap. The CDR3 spans 14 residues. The germline gives CDR1 LNHDA, CDR2 SQIVND (reference sequence). CDR3 residues: CASSIRGSYNEQFF. In nucleotides, the CDR3 is TGTGCCAGTAGTATTCGGGGCTCCTACAATGAGCAGTTCTTC.